This T cell receptor beta chain was sequenced for a study of T-cell memory formation after mild COVID-19. In the case of this clonotype: The antigen remains unidentified.

V lost 6 bases, J lost 4 bases, and 5 bases stayed unmatched. From germline, CDR1 is SNHLY and CDR2 FYNNEI. The CDR3 has 14 residues. MiXCR, run by TCRdb on the 5' RACE reads, gives a single entry per CDR3 protein. The table lists around 200,000 distinct CDR3 sequences, about 20% of them singletons. Overall study results and limits: Those CD4+ clones that contracted were mainly in CM and EM (CD8+ ones in EMRA). Pre-infection memory carried some responding clones, suggesting that cross-reactive memory joined. There was a balanced CD4/CD8 profile in clones contracting day 15 to 85, and later expanders leaned CD4+.

V and J are TRBV2 and TRBJ2-2; 7 bases fit TRBD1. The sequence came from an adult woman who had mild COVID-19 (a few samples of this study predate the infection). Cell type and time point are not known. The sequencing input was PBMCs or a T cell subset sorted from them (not recorded which). CDR3 sequence reads: CASRSGTVTGELFF. In DNA, the CDR3 is TGTGCCAGCAGATCCGGGACAGTCACCGGGGAGCTGTTTTTT.